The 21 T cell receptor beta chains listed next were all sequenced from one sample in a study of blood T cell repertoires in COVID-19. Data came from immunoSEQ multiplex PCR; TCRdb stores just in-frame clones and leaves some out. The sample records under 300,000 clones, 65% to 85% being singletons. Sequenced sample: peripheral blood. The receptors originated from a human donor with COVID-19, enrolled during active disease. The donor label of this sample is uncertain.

The DNA for the CDR3 is TGTGCCAGCAGCTTAGTAGTGTCCAGCGGGAACACCGGGGAGCTGTTTTTT. This translates into CASSLVVSSGNTGELFF. The genes are TRBV7-8 and TRBJ2-2; D might be TRBD2 (5 bases). This CDR3 has 17 amino acids. Trimming cost V 1 base and J 1 base, with 13 bases left between them. Germline V gene data show CDR1 as SGHVS and CDR2 as FQNEAQ.

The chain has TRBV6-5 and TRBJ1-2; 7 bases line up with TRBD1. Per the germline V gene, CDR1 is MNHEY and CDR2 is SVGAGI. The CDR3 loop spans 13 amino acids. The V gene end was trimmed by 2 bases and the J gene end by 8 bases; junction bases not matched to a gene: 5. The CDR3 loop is CASSYGPGQGYTF. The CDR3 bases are TGTGCCAGCAGTTACGGTCCGGGACAGGGCTACACCTTC.

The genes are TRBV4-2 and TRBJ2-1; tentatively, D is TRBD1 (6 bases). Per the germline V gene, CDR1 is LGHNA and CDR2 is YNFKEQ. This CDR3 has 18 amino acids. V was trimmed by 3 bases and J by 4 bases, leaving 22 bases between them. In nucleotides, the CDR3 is TGTGCCAGCAGCCAGCCCGGACAGTCGGGCGGGTTGTACAATGAGCAGTTCTTC. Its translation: CASSQPGQSGGLYNEQFF.

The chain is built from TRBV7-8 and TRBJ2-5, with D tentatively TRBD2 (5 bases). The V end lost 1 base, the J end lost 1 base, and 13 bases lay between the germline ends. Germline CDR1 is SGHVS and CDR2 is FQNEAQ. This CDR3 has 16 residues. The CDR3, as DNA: TGTGCCAGCAGCTTAGGGTCCCTAGCCTCCCAAGAGACCCAGTACTTC. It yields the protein CASSLGSLASQETQYF.

CDR3 loop: CASSGGSSYNEQFF. In DNA form, the CDR3 reads TGTGCCAGCAGTGGCGGGAGCTCCTACAATGAGCAGTTCTTC. The chain joins TRBV6-2 or TRBV6-3 to TRBJ2-1; 7 positions agree with TRBD2. The J segment lost 0 bases and the V segment lost 5 bases, leaving 1 base of the junction unmatched. This CDR3 has 14 residues. Germline V gene sequence: CDR1 MNHEY, CDR2 SVGEGT.

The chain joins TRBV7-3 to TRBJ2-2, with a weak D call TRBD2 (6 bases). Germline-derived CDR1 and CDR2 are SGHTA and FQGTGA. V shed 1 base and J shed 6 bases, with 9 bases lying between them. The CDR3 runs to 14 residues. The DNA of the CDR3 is TGTGCCAGCAGCTTAAACCGCGGGGCCGGGGAGCTGTTTTTT. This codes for CASSLNRGAGELFF.

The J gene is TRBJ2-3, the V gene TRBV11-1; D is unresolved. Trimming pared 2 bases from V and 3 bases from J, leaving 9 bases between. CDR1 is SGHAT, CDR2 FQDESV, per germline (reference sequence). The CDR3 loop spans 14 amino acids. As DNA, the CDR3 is TGTGCCAGCAGCTTAACCCAAGCTACAGATACGCAGTATTTT. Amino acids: CASSLTQATDTQYF.

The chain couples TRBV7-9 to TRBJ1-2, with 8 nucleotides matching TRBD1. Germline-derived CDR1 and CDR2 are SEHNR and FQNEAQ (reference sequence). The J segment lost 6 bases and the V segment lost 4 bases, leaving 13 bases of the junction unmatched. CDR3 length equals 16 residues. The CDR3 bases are TGTGCCAGCAGCTACAATATGGTAGACAGGGGAAATGGCTACACCTTC. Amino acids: CASSYNMVDRGNGYTF.

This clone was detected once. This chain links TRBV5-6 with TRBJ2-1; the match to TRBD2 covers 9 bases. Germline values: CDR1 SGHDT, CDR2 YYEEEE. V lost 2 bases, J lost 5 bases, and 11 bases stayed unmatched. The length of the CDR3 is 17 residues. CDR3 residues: CASSLYGGGEFDNEQFF. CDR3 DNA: TGTGCCAGCAGCTTATATGGCGGGGGGGAGTTTGACAATGAGCAGTTCTTC.

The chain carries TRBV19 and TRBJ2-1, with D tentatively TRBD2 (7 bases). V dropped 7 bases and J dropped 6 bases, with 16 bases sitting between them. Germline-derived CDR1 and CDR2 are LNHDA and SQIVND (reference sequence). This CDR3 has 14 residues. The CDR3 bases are TGTGCCAGTACTCAAGGACAGCGGGGCAATGAGCAGTTCTTC. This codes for CASTQGQRGNEQFF.

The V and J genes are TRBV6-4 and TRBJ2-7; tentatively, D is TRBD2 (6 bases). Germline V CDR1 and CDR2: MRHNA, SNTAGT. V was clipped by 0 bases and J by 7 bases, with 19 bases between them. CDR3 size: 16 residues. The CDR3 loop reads CASSDSSGRYPKEQYF. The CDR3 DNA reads TGTGCCAGCAGTGACTCTAGCGGCCGCTATCCTAAAGAGCAGTACTTC.

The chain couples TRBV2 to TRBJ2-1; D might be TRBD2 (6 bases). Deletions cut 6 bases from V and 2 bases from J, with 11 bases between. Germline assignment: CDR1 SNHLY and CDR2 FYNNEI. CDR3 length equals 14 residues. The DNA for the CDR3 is TGTGCCAGCAGCGGGGGAAACGCCTACAATGAGCAGTTCTTC. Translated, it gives CASSGGNAYNEQFF.

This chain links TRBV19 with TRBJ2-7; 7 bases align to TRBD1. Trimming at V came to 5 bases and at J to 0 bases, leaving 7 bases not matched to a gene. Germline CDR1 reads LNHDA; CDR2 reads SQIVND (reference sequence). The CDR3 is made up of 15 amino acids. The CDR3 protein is CASSGSRQGSYEQYF. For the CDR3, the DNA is TGTGCCAGTAGTGGTTCCCGACAGGGCTCCTACGAGCAGTACTTC.

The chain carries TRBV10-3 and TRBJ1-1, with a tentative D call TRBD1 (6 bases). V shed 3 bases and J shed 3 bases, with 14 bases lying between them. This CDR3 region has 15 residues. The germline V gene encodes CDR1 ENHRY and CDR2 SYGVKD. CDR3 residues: CAISEGTRGYTEAFF. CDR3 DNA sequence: TGTGCCATCAGTGAAGGGACAAGGGGGTACACTGAAGCTTTCTTT.

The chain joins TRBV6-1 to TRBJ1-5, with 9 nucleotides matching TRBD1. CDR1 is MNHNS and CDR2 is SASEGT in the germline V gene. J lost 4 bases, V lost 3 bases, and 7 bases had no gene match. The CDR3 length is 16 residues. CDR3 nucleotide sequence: TGTGCCAGCAGTGATGGACAGGGGATTCCAAATCAGCCCCAGCATTTT. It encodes CASSDGQGIPNQPQHF.

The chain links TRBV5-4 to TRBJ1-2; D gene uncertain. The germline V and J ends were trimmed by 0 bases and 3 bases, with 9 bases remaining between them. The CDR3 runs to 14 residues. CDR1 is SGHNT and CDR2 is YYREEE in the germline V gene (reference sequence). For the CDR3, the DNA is TGTGCCAGCAGCTTGGAATGGCGGTACTATGGCTACACCTTC. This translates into CASSLEWRYYGYTF.

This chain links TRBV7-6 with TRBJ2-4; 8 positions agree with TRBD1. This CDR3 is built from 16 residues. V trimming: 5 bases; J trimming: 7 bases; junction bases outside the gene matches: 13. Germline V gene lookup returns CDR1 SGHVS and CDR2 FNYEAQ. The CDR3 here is CASSDLTGAPGNIQYF. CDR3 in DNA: TGTGCCAGCAGCGACTTGACAGGGGCACCTGGGAACATTCAGTACTTC.

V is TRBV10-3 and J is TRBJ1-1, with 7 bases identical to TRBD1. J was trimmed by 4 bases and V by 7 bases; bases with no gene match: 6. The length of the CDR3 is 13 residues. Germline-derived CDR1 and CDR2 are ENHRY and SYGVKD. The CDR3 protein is CAITRDSPTEAFF. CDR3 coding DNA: TGTGCCATCACCAGGGACAGCCCCACTGAAGCTTTCTTT.

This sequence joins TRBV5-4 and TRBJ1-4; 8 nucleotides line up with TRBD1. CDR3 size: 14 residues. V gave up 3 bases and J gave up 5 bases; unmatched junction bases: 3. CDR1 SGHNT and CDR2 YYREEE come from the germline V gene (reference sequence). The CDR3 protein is CASSSGDRNEKLFF. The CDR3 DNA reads TGTGCCAGCAGCTCCGGGGACAGGAATGAAAAACTGTTTTTT.

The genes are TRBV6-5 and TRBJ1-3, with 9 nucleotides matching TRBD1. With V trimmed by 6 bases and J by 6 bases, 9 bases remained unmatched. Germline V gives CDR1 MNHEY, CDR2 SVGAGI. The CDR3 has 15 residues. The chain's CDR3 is CASSDQRDRENTIYF. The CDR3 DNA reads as TGTGCCAGCAGCGACCAGAGGGACAGGGAAAACACCATATATTTT.

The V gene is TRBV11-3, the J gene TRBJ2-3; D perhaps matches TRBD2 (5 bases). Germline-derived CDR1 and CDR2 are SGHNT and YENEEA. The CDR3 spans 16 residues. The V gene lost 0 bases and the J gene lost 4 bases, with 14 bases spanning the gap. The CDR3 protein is CASSLDSGSVSDTQYF. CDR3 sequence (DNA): TGTGCCAGCAGCTTAGATTCAGGTAGCGTCTCAGATACGCAGTATTTT.